Following are 32 T cell receptor beta chains from one sample sequenced in a study of cytomegalovirus exposure and HLA in healthy donors. Use of 60 Vbeta and 13 Jbeta primers characterized the PCR. Clones were read by immunoSEQ multiplex PCR, and TCRdb kept only the in-frame ones, dropping some. Counted here are about 140,000 clones, 65% to 85% occurring once; the ten biggest clones make up around 2.5%. Sequencing was done on a sample of PBMCs. These receptors came from a male donor in good health and CMV-seronegative.

This clone showed up just a few times. V is TRBV6-4 and J is TRBJ2-1; 11 bases map to TRBD1. V trimming: 6 bases; J trimming: 12 bases; junction bases outside the gene matches: 4. Germline CDR1 reads MRHNA; CDR2 reads SNTAGT. The CDR3 consists of 12 residues. The CDR3 loop reads CASSGDRGSQFF. CDR3 bases: TGTGCCAGCAGCGGGGACAGGGGGTCGCAGTTCTTC.

V usage is TRBV7-9 and J usage is TRBJ2-1; no firm D call. Trimming cost V 2 bases and J 12 bases, with 11 bases left between them. The length of the CDR3 is 12 residues. Germline V gives CDR1 SEHNR, CDR2 FQNEAQ (reference sequence). Here the CDR3 reads CASSLYGDLQFF. In DNA, the CDR3 is TGTGCCAGCAGCTTATACGGAGATCTGCAGTTCTTC.

The chain couples TRBV18 to TRBJ2-2, with TRBD2 matching over 7 bases. Germline CDR1 reads KGHSH; CDR2 reads LQKENI. The CDR3 runs 16 residues. Trimming at V came to 6 bases and at J to 4 bases, leaving 11 bases not matched to a gene. The CDR3 nucleotides read TGTGCCAGCTCCCCTTTTCTAGCGGCGGGCACCGGGGAGCTGTTTTTT. Its protein is CASSPFLAAGTGELFF.

This clone was recorded once. This sequence joins TRBV6-5 and TRBJ2-7; 7 positions match TRBD2. CDR1 and CDR2 from the germline V gene are MNHEY and SVGAGI. The V segment lost 6 bases and the J segment 3 bases; nucleotides outside the gene matches: 8. The CDR3 consists of 14 residues. In DNA form, the CDR3 reads TGTGCCAGCAGAGTATACCGCGGGGGCTACGAGCAGTACTTC. Protein: CASRVYRGGYEQYF.

There are a few counts of this clone. The chain couples TRBV29-1 to TRBJ1-4, with TRBD1 matching over 8 bases. CDR1 and CDR2 (germline): SQVTM, ANQGSEA. The CDR3 length is 13 residues. V lost 6 bases and J lost 7; bases outside the gene matches: 7. CDR3 sequence: CSVKRQGIEKLFF. CDR3 in DNA: TGCAGCGTAAAGAGACAGGGGATTGAAAAACTGTTTTTT.

V and J are TRBV29-1 and TRBJ2-5; D is ambiguous. The J call is uncertain, as TRBJ2-7 better fits the DNA end. This CDR3 has 11 residues. CDR1 and CDR2 from the germline V gene are SQVTM and ANQGSEA. The CDR3 DNA is TGCAGCGTCAGGATTTCCTACGAGCAGTACTTC. It is translated as CSVRISYEQYF.

For the CDR3, the DNA is TGTGCCTGGAGTAAACGGGGGGGAGAGCCCCAGCATTTT. Translating gives CAWSKRGGEPQHF. The rearrangement joins TRBV30 to TRBJ1-5, with D perhaps TRBD1 (5 bases). The germline CDR1 and CDR2 sequences are GTSNPN and SVGIG (reference sequence). This CDR3 is built from 13 residues. V was cut by 2 bases and J by 8 bases, with 13 bases left in between.

The table lists this clone with a few counts. CDR3 bases: TGCAGCATCCGGGACAGCCTTATCTCGGGAGGCTACACCTTC. The encoded protein is CSIRDSLISGGYTF. The V call is TRBV29-1, the J call TRBJ1-2; 7 bases are a match to TRBD1. Trimming removed 8 bases from V and 8 bases from J; junction bases left unmatched: 17. This CDR3 is 14 amino acids long. Germline V gene data show CDR1 as SQVTM and CDR2 as ANQGSEA.

The chain has TRBV27 and TRBJ2-1, with a possible D match to TRBD1 (5 bases). This CDR3 has 14 amino acids. Trimming removed 2 bases from V and 9 bases from J, with 14 bases in between. CDR1 is MNHEY, CDR2 SMNVEV, per germline (reference sequence). The CDR3 sequence is CASSLQGFYFEQFF. The CDR3, as DNA: TGTGCCAGCAGTTTACAGGGATTCTATTTTGAGCAGTTCTTC.

The genes are TRBV4-3 and TRBJ2-7; a possible D gene is TRBD1 (6 bases). The CDR3 is made up of 17 amino acids. Per the germline V gene, CDR1 is LGHNA and CDR2 is YSLEER. The V end lost 3 bases, the J end lost 0 bases, and 18 bases lay between the germline ends. The DNA for the CDR3 is TGCGCCAGCAGCCATCTTACAGGGTCCAAAAGCTCCTACGAGCAGTACTTC. Translating it yields CASSHLTGSKSSYEQYF.

The chain couples TRBV13 to TRBJ2-3; D perhaps matches TRBD2 (6 bases). Deletions cut 4 bases from V and 1 base from J, with 9 bases between. From germline, CDR1 is PRHDT and CDR2 FYEKMQ (reference sequence). The CDR3 runs 14 residues. Written as DNA, the CDR3 is TGTGCCAGCAGCTCACTAGCTGGCACAGATACGCAGTATTTT. This gives the protein CASSSLAGTDTQYF. The full variable domain, in which reference TRBV13 and TRBJ2-3 provide the parts outside the CDR3, is AAGVIQSPRHLIKEKRETATLKCYPIPRHDTVYWYQQGPGQDPQFLISFYEKMQSDKGSIPDRFSAQQFSDYHSELNMSSLELGDSALYFCASSSLAGTDTQYFGPGTRLTVL.

The chain has TRBV7-3 and TRBJ2-1; 16 nucleotides agree with TRBD2. CDR3 length equals 15 residues. Losses at the gene ends were 3 bases for V and 8 bases for J; bases not matched to a gene: 1. The germline V gene has CDR1 SGHTA and CDR2 FQGTGA. The CDR3 sequence: CASSFGTSGRDEQFF. CDR3 in DNA: TGTGCCAGCAGCTTCGGGACTAGCGGGAGGGATGAGCAGTTCTTC.

The rearrangement uses TRBV6-5 and TRBJ1-1; D may be TRBD1 (6 bases). Trimming shortened V by 5 bases and J by 3 bases, and 10 bases separated the two germline ends. CDR1 and CDR2 (germline): MNHEY, SVGAGI. CDR3 size: 13 residues. CDR3 amino acids: CASSEGQYTEAFF. For the CDR3, the DNA is TGTGCCAGCAGTGAAGGACAGTACACTGAAGCTTTCTTT.

The chain recombines TRBV19 with TRBJ2-5, with 9 nucleotides matching TRBD2. The CDR3 is made up of 16 amino acids. Germline CDR1 and CDR2: LNHDA and SQIVND (reference sequence). Trimming took 5 bases from V and 2 from J; bases not matched to a gene: 9. Here the CDR3 DNA reads TGTGCCAGTAGTTTATCTAGCGGGACCCTTCAAGAGACCCAGTACTTC. Protein: CASSLSSGTLQETQYF.

The chain is built from TRBV2 and TRBJ1-2; 12 bases align to TRBD1. Germline loops: CDR1 SNHLY, CDR2 FYNNEI. The junction had 4 bases not matched to a gene; V was cut back by 5 bases and J by 3 bases. This CDR3 spans 15 amino acids. Here the CDR3 reads CASSWDRGPYYGYTF. The DNA for the CDR3 is TGTGCCAGCAGTTGGGACAGGGGGCCTTACTATGGCTACACCTTC. The full variable domain, rest sourced from reference TRBV2 and TRBJ1-2, is EPEVTQTPSHQVTQMGQEVILRCVPISNHLYFYWYRQILGQKVEFLVSFYNNEISEKSEIFDDQFSVERPDGSNFTLKIRSTKLEDSAMYFCASSWDRGPYYGYTFGSGTRLTVV.

This chain links TRBV9 with TRBJ2-7, with TRBD1 matching 10 bases. Germline V gene lookup returns CDR1 SGDLS and CDR2 YYNGEE. The CDR3 contains 13 residues. The V segment lost 7 bases and the J segment 4 bases; nucleotides outside the gene matches: 5. The CDR3 coding sequence is TGTGCCAGCTCGACAGGGGGCGAGTACGAGCAGTACTTC. This sequence encodes CASSTGGEYEQYF.

V usage is TRBV27 and J usage is TRBJ2-7; D unresolved. Germline V gene lookup returns CDR1 MNHEY and CDR2 SMNVEV (reference sequence). The V gene lost 3 bases and the J gene lost 7 bases, with 4 bases spanning the gap. The CDR3 totals 10 residues. The CDR3 bases are TGTGCCAGCAGTTTGCGTGAGCAGTACTTC. This codes for CASSLREQYF.

This clone was seen more than once but under ten times. This chain connects TRBV21-1 to TRBJ2-7; whether TRBD2, the table's D call, matches the DNA was not checked. TRBV21-1 is termed a pseudogene. CDR3 length equals 17 residues. The CDR3: CASSPGTSGPHRYEQYF. CDR3 nucleotide sequence: TGTGCCAGCAGCCCCGGGACTAGCGGGCCACACAGATACGAGCAGTACTTC.

J is TRBJ1-5 and V is TRBV6-5, with a weak D call TRBD1 (6 bases). CDR1 is MNHEY, CDR2 SVGAGI, per germline. This CDR3 has 15 residues. V lost 0 bases, J lost 3 bases, and 9 bases lay in between. Here the CDR3 DNA reads TGTGCCAGCAGTTACTCCGGGACAATCAATCAGCCCCAGCATTTT. Translated, it gives CASSYSGTINQPQHF.

CDR3 loop: CASSEEPVPAGELFF. CDR3 bases: TGTGCCAGCAGTGAAGAACCGGTCCCCGCCGGGGAGCTGTTTTTT. V gene TRBV2 combines with J gene TRBJ2-2; D is unclear. This CDR3 comprises 15 residues. CDR1 and CDR2 from the germline V gene are SNHLY and FYNNEI. The ends were cut back, 1 base at V and 6 bases at J, with 12 bases in the middle.

The chain is built from TRBV2 and TRBJ1-5; tentatively, D is TRBD1 (5 bases). Germline V gene lookup returns CDR1 SNHLY and CDR2 FYNNEI. V lost 0 bases to trimming and J lost 9 bases, with 15 bases between them. This CDR3 has 15 amino acids. The CDR3 loop reads CASSEARGGFTPQHF. DNA for the CDR3: TGTGCCAGCAGTGAAGCTCGTGGGGGGTTTACGCCCCAGCATTTT. Variable domain in full (rest from reference TRBV2 and TRBJ1-5): EPEVTQTPSHQVTQMGQEVILRCVPISNHLYFYWYRQILGQKVEFLVSFYNNEISEKSEIFDDQFSVERPDGSNFTLKIRSTKLEDSAMYFCASSEARGGFTPQHFGDGTRLSIL.

The rearrangement joins TRBV6-6 to TRBJ2-5; TRBD1 might be the D (6 bases). CDR3 size: 15 residues. The germline gives CDR1 MNHNY, CDR2 SVGAGI (reference sequence). Deletions cut 4 bases from V and 0 bases from J, with 12 bases between. The CDR3 here is CASSFAQGYQETQYF. CDR3 DNA sequence: TGTGCCAGCAGTTTCGCACAGGGCTACCAAGAGACCCAGTACTTC.

The V and J genes are TRBV7-6 and TRBJ1-4; no reliable D call. Germline-derived CDR1 and CDR2 are SGHVS and FNYEAQ. This CDR3 comprises 14 residues. V lost 5 bases and J lost 6, with 13 bases in between. The CDR3 DNA sequence: TGTGCCAGCAGCCGCGTGAGGTTCGATGAAAAACTGTTTTTT. It yields the protein CASSRVRFDEKLFF.

The V gene is TRBV27, the J gene TRBJ2-7, with D tentatively TRBD1 (6 bases). CDR1 and CDR2 (germline): MNHEY, SMNVEV (reference sequence). Trimming took off 2 bases at V and 8 bases at J, with 19 bases between the two ends. The CDR3 sequence is 15 residues long. CDR3 loop: CASSLRHHRVKKQYF. The CDR3, as DNA: TGTGCCAGCAGTTTAAGGCACCACAGGGTGAAGAAGCAGTACTTC.

CDR3 sequence (DNA): TGTGCCAGCAGTTACTCGATGCTAGCGGGCCACAATGAGCAGTTCTTC. Its translation is CASSYSMLAGHNEQFF. The chain is built from TRBV6-5 and TRBJ2-1, with 8 positions matching TRBD2. J lost 5 bases, V lost 0 bases, and 6 bases had no gene match. This CDR3 has 16 residues. Germline lookup yields CDR1 MNHEY and CDR2 SVGAGI.

This chain connects TRBV28 to TRBJ1-2, with 8 bases that match TRBD1. V gave up 3 bases and J gave up 11 bases; unmatched junction bases: 5. CDR3 size: 12 residues. From germline, CDR1 is MDHEN and CDR2 SYDVKM. The CDR3 is CASSLAGGGYTF. The CDR3 DNA sequence: TGTGCCAGCAGTTTGGCAGGGGGCGGGTACACCTTC.

The chain is built from TRBV19 and TRBJ1-2, with TRBD1 matching 8 bases. The trim removed 4 bases at V and 7 bases at J, leaving 5 bases unmatched. This CDR3 spans 13 amino acids. Per the germline V gene, CDR1 is LNHDA and CDR2 is SQIVND (reference sequence). The CDR3 here is CASSTTTGVGYTF. CDR3 sequence (DNA): TGTGCCAGTAGTACGACGACAGGGGTTGGCTACACCTTC.

The CDR3 DNA reads as TGTGCCAGCAGCCTTACAGGGGCTCCGAGAGAGACCCAGTACTTC. Residues: CASSLTGAPRETQYF. The J gene is TRBJ2-5, the V gene TRBV9; TRBD1 matches 7 bases. This CDR3 spans 15 amino acids. V lost 4 bases, J lost 4 bases, and 10 bases stayed unmatched. From germline, CDR1 is SGDLS and CDR2 YYNGEE.

This chain uses TRBV9 with TRBJ2-1; possibly TRBD1 for D (6 bases). CDR1 is SGDLS and CDR2 is YYNGEE in the germline V gene. This CDR3 comprises 12 residues. Trimming left V 4 bases short and J 7 bases short, with 9 bases between. CDR3 in amino acids: CASSTQGNEQFF. The CDR3 bases are TGTGCCAGCAGCACCCAGGGGAATGAGCAGTTCTTC.

The chain recombines TRBV11-2 with TRBJ2-3; 7 bases match TRBD2. CDR3 length: 14 residues. The germline CDR1 and CDR2 sequences are SGHAT and FQNNGV. V shed 4 bases, J shed 4 bases, and the junction held 5 bases outside the gene matches. CDR3 DNA sequence: TGTGCCAGCAGCTCCGGACTAGGCTCAGATACGCAGTATTTT. It encodes CASSSGLGSDTQYF.

The V and J genes are TRBV5-4 and TRBJ1-4, with D possibly being TRBD1 (5 bases). Germline V gene sequence: CDR1 SGHNT, CDR2 YYREEE (reference sequence). The CDR3 spans 15 residues. The ends were cut back, 0 bases at V and 6 bases at J, with 12 bases in the middle. The CDR3 region has the DNA TGTGCCAGCAGCTTGGGGGGGGGTTCAGATGAAAAACTGTTTTTT. Translation gives CASSLGGGSDEKLFF.

CDR3 sequence: CASSLVREGQSYEQYF. CDR3 sequence (DNA): TGTGCCAGCAGCTTAGTTCGGGAGGGCCAGTCCTACGAGCAGTACTTC. V is TRBV7-6 and J is TRBJ2-5, with 8 bases fitting TRBD2. The end of the DNA is better explained by TRBJ2-7, so the J call may be wrong. Germline CDR1 is SGHVS and CDR2 is FNYEAQ. The CDR3 is 16 amino acids.